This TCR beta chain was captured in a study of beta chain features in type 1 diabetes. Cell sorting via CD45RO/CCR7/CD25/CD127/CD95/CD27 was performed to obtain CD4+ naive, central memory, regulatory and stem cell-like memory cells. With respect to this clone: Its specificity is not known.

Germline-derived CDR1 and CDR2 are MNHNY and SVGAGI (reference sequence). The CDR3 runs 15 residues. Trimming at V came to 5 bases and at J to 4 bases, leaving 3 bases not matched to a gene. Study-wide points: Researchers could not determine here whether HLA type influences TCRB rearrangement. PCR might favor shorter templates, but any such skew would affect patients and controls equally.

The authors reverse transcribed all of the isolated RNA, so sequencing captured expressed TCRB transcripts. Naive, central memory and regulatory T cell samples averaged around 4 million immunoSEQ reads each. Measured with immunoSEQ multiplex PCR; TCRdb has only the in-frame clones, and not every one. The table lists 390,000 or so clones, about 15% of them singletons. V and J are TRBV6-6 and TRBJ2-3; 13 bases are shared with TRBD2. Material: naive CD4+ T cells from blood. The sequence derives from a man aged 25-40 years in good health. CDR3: CASSQGLAGPDTQYF. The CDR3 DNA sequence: TGTGCCAGCAGTCAGGGACTAGCGGGGCCAGATACGCAGTATTTT.